This TCR beta chain was observed in a study of blood T cell repertoires in COVID-19. Study-wide background: PBMCs, B-cell-depleted T cells, or T cells provided the cDNA or gDNA that made up the material.

The CDR3 totals 13 residues. Trimming left V 4 bases short and J 10 bases short, with 15 bases between. Germline lookup yields CDR1 SGHDT and CDR2 YYEEEE. The authors' processing: Using reference gene primer amplification, nucleated cell counts were estimated. TCRdb's copy holds only in-frame clones and misses some; the assay was immunoSEQ multiplex PCR. That table gives V, J and clone size, and the DNA gave D and trimming. The table lists about 310,000 clones, 87% of them singletons. Material for sequencing was peripheral blood. This clonotype was sampled from a young man with active or convalescent COVID-19. The rearrangement joins TRBV5-6 to TRBJ2-1; D perhaps matches TRBD2 (5 bases). CDR3 region: CASSLPHASEQFF. CDR3 DNA sequence: TGTGCCAGCAGCCTTCCCCATGCTAGCGAGCAGTTCTTC.